These 5 T cell receptor beta chains were all obtained from the same sample, sequenced in a study of identical twins. TCRdb redid the calling of the 5' RACE reads with MiXCR, one entry per CDR3 protein. The repertoire holds hundreds of thousands of distinct CDR3 sequences, with 5.5% to 7.5% as singletons. Sequenced sample: naive T cells sorted from blood. These receptor sequences come from a man in his late teens or twenties in good health.

The gene calls are TRBV12-3 or TRBV12-4 and TRBJ1-2, with D unresolved. CDR3 length: 13 amino acids. Trimming shortened V by 3 bases and J by 4 bases, and 9 bases separated the two germline ends. CDR3 in DNA: TGTGCCAGCAGTTTGGCCCAGATCTATGGCTACACCTTC. This sequence encodes CASSLAQIYGYTF.

This clonotype was detected ten times or more. J is TRBJ2-3 and V is TRBV20-1; possibly TRBD1 for D (6 bases). Trimming pared 5 bases from V and 3 bases from J, leaving 12 bases between. The length of the CDR3 is 13 residues. Germline CDR1 is DFQATT and CDR2 is SNEGSKA (reference sequence). The CDR3 nucleotides are TGCAGTGCTCGAGGGGGTGGGACAGATACGCAGTATTTT. The encoded protein is CSARGGGTDTQYF.

The chain recombines TRBV20-1 with TRBJ2-1, with TRBD1 as a possible D gene (5 bases). The CDR3 has 14 amino acids. Germline CDR1 and CDR2: DFQATT and SNEGSKA (reference sequence). The CDR3 sequence: CSPAGQLTYNEQFF. Written as DNA, the CDR3 is TGCAGCCCTGCCGGACAACTCACCTACAATGAGCAGTTCTTC.

There are many counts of this clonotype. The J gene is TRBJ2-2, the V gene TRBV7-2; 9 bases map to TRBD2. CDR3 length: 16 residues. The germline gives CDR1 SGHTA, CDR2 FQGNSA. Germline trimming cut 7 bases from V and 8 bases from J; bases unmatched to any gene: 14. CDR3 bases: TGTGCCAGCAACTCCCGCCCCACTAGCGGGTTGGGGGAGCTGTTTTTT. It codes for CASNSRPTSGLGELFF.

This clonotype has more than one count but fewer than ten. This sequence joins TRBV7-2 and TRBJ2-1, with 8 positions matching TRBD2. This CDR3 has 14 amino acids. V lost 3 bases, J lost 9 bases, and 7 bases stayed unmatched. Germline V CDR1 and CDR2: SGHTA, FQGNSA. The CDR3 DNA sequence: TGTGCCAGCAGCTTTGGACTAGCAGGTATTGAGCAGTTCTTC. As protein: CASSFGLAGIEQFF. The whole variable domain, filled in from reference TRBV7-2 and TRBJ2-1, reads GAGVSQSPSNKVTEKGKDVELRCDPISGHTALYWYRQSLGQGLEFLIYFQGNSAPDKSGLPSDRFSAERTGGSVSTLTIQRTQQEDSAVYLCASSFGLAGIEQFFGPGTRLTVL.